This T cell receptor beta chain comes out of a study of T cells after posttransplantation cyclophosphamide. Study observations and caveats: TRB clonality was highly associated with recipient CMV seropositivity and reactivation. TRB overlap between skin or GI tissue T cells and blood was limited. Donor CD8+ memory clones often dominated recipient blood repertoires at later times.

Some clones are missing from TCRdb's copy, which holds only in-frame ones; the method was immunoSEQ multiplex PCR. Of 9,700 or so clones listed, 89% are singletons. From germline, CDR1 is MGHRA and CDR2 YSYEKL. The ends were cut back, 0 bases at V and 6 bases at J, with 11 bases in the middle. The CDR3 has 14 amino acids. As to this clone: Its target is unknown.

Controls had myeloablative marrow grafts with methotrexate and calcineurin inhibitor, sampled at 1 year. The TCR was taken from a male patient aged 45-60 years who received an allogeneic stem cell transplant from an unrelated donor, was CMV-positive, and had chronic GVHD only. Some of the T cells might come from the graft donor. V is TRBV4-1 and J is TRBJ1-1; D is ambiguous. The specimen was PBMCs, collected roughly 61 weeks after allogeneic stem cell transplant with calcineurin inhibitor and methotrexate. The CDR3 sequence: CASSQDNRVPEAFF. CDR3 sequence (DNA): TGCGCCAGCAGCCAAGATAATCGGGTCCCTGAAGCTTTCTTT.